These 18 T cell receptor beta chains came from one sample sequenced in a study of cytomegalovirus exposure and HLA in healthy donors. Researchers ran the PCR with 60 Vbeta and 13 Jbeta primers. TCRdb's table, derived via immunoSEQ multiplex PCR, lists solely in-frame clones and lacks some. Of around 100,000 clones in the sample, roughly 85% were seen once. The specimen was PBMCs. The receptors originated from a man aged 55 to 70 in good health and CMV-seropositive.

The chain carries TRBV4-3 and TRBJ2-2; D possibly corresponds to TRBD1 (6 bases). CDR1 LGHNA and CDR2 YSLEER come from the germline V gene. V was shortened by 0 bases and J by 6 bases, with 14 bases between the two germline ends. This CDR3 has 16 residues. CDR3 amino acids: CASSQDDGRGAGELFF. DNA of the CDR3: TGCGCCAGCAGCCAAGATGACGGCAGGGGCGCCGGGGAGCTGTTTTTT.

The table lists this clone with a count of one. This rearrangement joins TRBV7-2 to TRBJ2-7; a possible D gene is TRBD1 (6 bases). The CDR3 consists of 15 residues. V lost 5 bases to trimming and J lost 0 bases, with 14 bases between them. Germline V CDR1 and CDR2: SGHTA, FQGNSA. The CDR3 spells CASSPRQDSSYEQYF. For the CDR3, the DNA is TGTGCCAGCAGCCCGAGACAGGACAGCTCCTACGAGCAGTACTTC.

This clone was detected only a few times. In DNA form, the CDR3 reads TGTGCCAGCAGTACACAGGGTGCCAACTATGGCTACACCTTC. As protein: CASSTQGANYGYTF. The chain carries TRBV6-5 and TRBJ1-2; D is perhaps TRBD1 (6 bases). Trimming stripped 5 bases from V and 2 bases from J, with 12 bases between. The CDR3 covers 14 residues. Germline CDR1 and CDR2: MNHEY and SVGAGI.

V is TRBV28 and J is TRBJ1-5, with unresolved D. Germline V CDR1 and CDR2: MDHEN, SYDVKM. CDR3 length: 13 residues. V was cut by 3 bases and J by 6 bases, with 9 bases left in between. CDR3: CASSFPITQPQHF. In DNA, the CDR3 is TGTGCCAGCAGTTTCCCTATAACTCAGCCCCAGCATTTT.

The chain recombines TRBV9 with TRBJ1-1; 7 nucleotides line up with TRBD1. Germline V gene data show CDR1 as SGDLS and CDR2 as YYNGEE. V shed 4 bases and J 1 base; nucleotides not matched to a gene: 4. CDR3 length: 14 residues. CDR3 in DNA: TGTGCCAGCAGCCCCCGGGACAGGAACACTGAAGCTTTCTTT. The encoded protein is CASSPRDRNTEAFF.

The genes are TRBV29-1 and TRBJ1-5; 7 nucleotides line up with TRBD1. Germline CDR1 reads SQVTM; CDR2 reads ANQGSEA. The CDR3 has 13 residues. V lost 7 bases and J lost 7; bases outside the gene matches: 10. This chain's CDR3 is CSAKTGSKQPQHF. The CDR3 DNA is TGCAGCGCCAAGACAGGGAGTAAACAGCCCCAGCATTTT.

This chain joins TRBV7-2 and TRBJ1-2; TRBD1 aligns across 9 bases. CDR3 length: 15 amino acids. V lost 8 bases to trimming and J lost 6 bases; unmatched junction nucleotides: 13. The germline V gene encodes CDR1 SGHTA and CDR2 FQGNSA. The chain's CDR3 is CASETGTGFLHGYTF. The CDR3 coding sequence is TGTGCCAGCGAAACCGGGACAGGGTTTCTTCATGGCTACACCTTC.

This chain links TRBV5-5 with TRBJ1-2; the D is unclear. The CDR3 totals 11 residues. The germline gives CDR1 SGHKS, CDR2 YYEKEE (reference sequence). V was cut by 2 bases and J by 8 bases, with 7 bases left in between. CDR3 residues: CASSFQYGYTF. The CDR3 coding sequence is TGTGCCAGCAGCTTTCAGTACGGCTACACCTTC.

This sequence joins TRBV11-2 and TRBJ1-2; D unresolved. Germline CDR1 SGHAT, CDR2 FQNNGV. CDR3 length: 18 amino acids. The V and J ends lost 5 bases and 0 bases respectively, with 22 bases between them. In DNA, the CDR3 is TGTGCCAGCAGCCCGCGGTTTCAGTTCATAGAAGCTAACTATGGCTACACCTTC. It codes for CASSPRFQFIEANYGYTF.

This clone was observed a few times. The rearrangement joins TRBV4-1 to TRBJ1-1; maybe TRBD1 (6 bases). Germline CDR1 MGHRA, CDR2 YSYEKL. The CDR3 spans 13 residues. V was clipped by 2 bases and J by 6 bases, with 10 bases between them. The CDR3 DNA is TGCGCCAGCAGCCAACAGGGGTTCTCTGAAGCTTTCTTT. Encoded protein: CASSQQGFSEAFF.

This rearrangement joins TRBV5-1 to TRBJ2-7, with D possibly matching TRBD2 (6 bases). The V and J ends lost 0 bases and 6 bases respectively, with 10 bases between them. The CDR3 runs 13 residues. The germline V gene has CDR1 SGHRS and CDR2 YFSETQ. CDR3 coding DNA: TGCGCCAGCAGCTTGGCTAGCGATAGCGAGCAGTACTTC. Amino acid sequence: CASSLASDSEQYF.

This chain joins TRBV11-2 and TRBJ2-3; tentatively, D is TRBD1 (6 bases). Trimming stripped 4 bases from V and 6 bases from J, with 17 bases between. Germline values: CDR1 SGHAT, CDR2 FQNNGV. The CDR3 length is 15 residues. The CDR3 region is CASSSGQLTRDTQYF. The DNA of the CDR3 is TGTGCCAGCAGCTCCGGACAGTTGACTCGGGATACGCAGTATTTT.

This clone showed up just a few times. The CDR3 DNA reads TGTGCCAGCAGCTTAGACAGGATTAAAACTTTCTTT. Translating it yields CASSLDRIKTFF. The chain links TRBV7-8 to TRBJ1-1; possibly TRBD1 for D (5 bases). The V gene's germline CDR1 is SGHVS and CDR2 FQNEAQ. The CDR3 totals 12 residues. The ends were cut back, 1 base at V and 12 bases at J, with 12 bases in the middle.

This chain uses TRBV7-8 with TRBJ1-4; D remains ambiguous. The CDR3 is 14 amino acids. Germline V lookup: CDR1 SGHVS, CDR2 FQNEAQ. Deletions cut 3 bases from V and 1 base from J, with 6 bases between. CDR3 sequence: CASSFGGTNEKLFF. The CDR3 DNA follows: TGTGCCAGCAGCTTCGGCGGAACTAATGAAAAACTGTTTTTT.

This clone was detected only a few times. J is TRBJ1-1 and V is TRBV7-8; D is possibly TRBD1 (6 bases). Germline values: CDR1 SGHVS, CDR2 FQNEAQ. The CDR3 contains 13 residues. Trimming removed 8 bases at V and 3 bases at J, with 13 bases between. For the CDR3, the DNA is TGTGCCAGCGGGGGCCACAGGGACACTGAAGCTTTCTTT. Translated, it gives CASGGHRDTEAFF.

Points on this clone: At one end the junction does not follow the germline gene, possibly because of a read error. The sample carries other DNA sequences with the same CDR3. The CDR3, as DNA: TGTGCCAGCAGCGAATATACAGGTTATAATTCACCCCTCCACTTT. Its translation is CASSEYTGYNSPLHF. The chain combines TRBV25-1 with TRBJ1-6, with D tentatively TRBD1 (5 bases). CDR1 is MGHDK, CDR2 SYGVNS, per germline. This CDR3 comprises 15 residues.

J is TRBJ1-1 and V is TRBV28; tentatively, D is TRBD1 (5 bases). CDR1 and CDR2 from the germline V gene are MDHEN and SYDVKM. V lost 10 bases and J lost 5, with 17 bases in between. CDR3 length: 13 amino acids. CDR3 coding DNA: TGTGCCACCACAGCTTCGGGGGAGACTGAAGCTTTCTTT. Its translation: CATTASGETEAFF.

This chain uses TRBV9 with TRBJ2-5; TRBD1 matches at 9 bases. Germline V CDR1 and CDR2: SGDLS, YYNGEE. The V and J ends lost 3 bases and 11 bases, in that order; junction bases with no gene match: 14. The CDR3 has 15 amino acids. The DNA of the CDR3 is TGTGCCAGCAGCGGCGGACAGGGGACGCAGTGGGGGCAGTACTTC. Translated: CASSGGQGTQWGQYF.